This TCR beta chain comes out of a study of tumor-infiltrating lymphocytes in primary liver carcinoma. On the study more broadly: Patients diagnosed with primary liver carcinoma received treatment through surgical resection. Sequencing of the samples generated roughly 3.65 to 7.5 million productive TCRbeta reads, with similar yields across tissue types. Findings and caveats of the study: Unsorted bulk sampling ruled out any CD4+ versus CD8+ repertoire comparison.

Reverse transcription of around 0.45 ug total RNA with a constant-region primer produced TCR beta cDNA. Slightly modified ARM-PCR, run as three nested multiplex PCR rounds, produced the TCR beta libraries. The study ran its first two PCR rounds for approximately 11 cycles each, using TRBV1-TRBV30 forward primers and a C-beta reverse primer. TCRdb reprocessed the multiplex PCR reads with MiXCR, giving one entry per CDR3 protein. The sample has a few hundred thousand distinct CDR3 sequences, more than 55% seen once. Germline V gene lookup returns CDR1 MGHRA and CDR2 YSYEKL. V lost 1 base to trimming and J lost 4 bases, with 14 bases between them. CDR3 length: 15 residues. Germline DNA was also extracted, and blood RNA derived from unsorted whole blood. In its sample, this clonotype was seen many times. Its target is unknown.

This TCR was sampled from a woman in her 30s with primary liver carcinoma and hepatitis B virus infection. Input material: peripheral blood. The V gene is TRBV4-1, the J gene TRBJ2-7; D remains ambiguous. The CDR3 coding sequence is TGCGCCAGCAGCCAAGGCCCTGGCGGTATATACGAGCAGTACTTC. Translated, it gives CASSQGPGGIYEQYF.